This TCR beta chain appears in the sequencing data of a study of blood T cell repertoires in COVID-19 (dated by TCRdb to 2020 to 2022). Background for the entire study: The collaborator samples originated in the United States, Italy and Spain and spanned the acute and convalescent phases of COVID-19. The dataset comprised deeply sampled blood TCRbeta repertoires from subjects exposed to, actively infected with, or recovered from COVID-19. A de-identified subject ID, COVID-19 status, age in years and sex were almost always included in the sample metadata. Where available, HLA class I and class II types were taken from metadata supplied by the sample provider and were not determined by assay-based typing. The samples were drawn from two sources: the first 160 participants of the ongoing ImmuneRACE study, and 950 to 1,500 subjects contributed by 6 global collaborators. The repertoires were released in a freely available public database meant as a resource for research on the immune response to SARS-CoV-2. The material from the prospective study consisted of cDNA or gDNA derived from T cells, B-cell-depleted T cells, or PBMCs. Paper-wide results and their limitations: The amount of clinical and demographic metadata varied by source and participant and was provided uncurated.

Whole blood was collected in K2EDTA tubes by collaborating institutions according to the institutions' own protocols. Collaborator samples were shipped for TCRbeta analysis as frozen whole blood, isolated PBMCs, or DNA extracted from either sample type. CDR1 is given as SGHRS and CDR2 as YFSETQ, both from the germline V gene. V and J are truncated by 0 bases and 1 base respectively, leaving an intervening sequence of 5 bases. From its cysteine to its phenylalanine, the CDR3 spans 14 amino acids. Only CDR3 DNA remains: 42 bases, in frame from the first base. The immunoSEQ Assay, a bias-controlled multiplex PCR, was used to amplify TCRbeta CDR3 regions from genomic DNA. Processing in the source paper ran as follows. The number of nucleated cells in each sample was estimated by amplification of reference gene primers within the assay. To quantify the absolute abundance of each unique TCRbeta CDR3 rearrangement, sequence reads were collapsed and filtered. Productive Simpson clonality was computed per sample as the square root of Simpson's diversity index over productive rearrangements. Drawn from immuneACCESS, this table holds only the in-frame rearrangements with V and J called that TCRdb kept. Clones are partly lost; checked studies trace under half to an unresolved V gene and leave the rest unexplained. V and J calls plus clone size are reproduced from that table; the DNA served to infer D and trimming. In this sample the table shows fewer than 250,000 clones, roughly 80% of which occur a single time. The ten largest make up around 6.9% of the sample.

For this clone: The target of this receptor is not known. No base-level quality is on record; no much larger clone is a single base apart.

The specimen was peripheral blood. This chain joins TRBV5-1 to TRBJ2-4, and possibly TRBD1, on 5 matching bases. The origin of this receptor is a man aged 55-75 years with acute or convalescent COVID-19. The CDR3 in this case is CASSLEGAKNIQYF. The DNA is as follows: TGCGCCAGCAGCTTGGAGGGGGCCAAAAACATTCAGTACTTC.